These 15 T cell receptor beta chains were all obtained from the same sample, sequenced in a study of blood T cell repertoires in COVID-19 (dated by TCRdb to the early 2020s). The method behind the library was the immunoSEQ multiplex PCR assay. TCRdb stores this immuneACCESS table with in-frame sequences only. Part of the clones is absent; in the studies checked, under half of the shortfall reflects unresolved V genes, and no reason is known for the rest. The sample table records 230,000 or so clones; 65% to 85% of these occur just once. Around 7.9% of the sample goes to the ten largest clones. The sequenced sample consisted of peripheral blood. The receptors come from a man aged 35 to 55 with active or convalescent COVID-19.

The chain links TRBV19 to TRBJ1-2, with a weak D call TRBD1 (5 bases). CDR1 is LNHDA, CDR2 SQIVND, per germline (reference sequence). The CDR3 is made up of 14 amino acids. Trimming removed 7 bases at V and 4 bases at J, with 16 bases between. Here the CDR3 DNA reads TGTGCCAGTAACCGGGGGGGATACGGCTATGGCTACACCTTC. Protein: CASNRGGYGYGYTF.

This chain uses TRBV7-2 with TRBJ2-5, with 8 nucleotides matching TRBD2. Germline V lookup: CDR1 SGHTA, CDR2 FQGNSA. V lost 5 bases and J lost 5; bases outside the gene matches: 19. The CDR3 has 18 residues. The CDR3 bases are TGTGCCAGCAGCCCACCAGGTTGGTGGCGGGAGGATCGGGAGACCCAGTACTTC. It encodes CASSPPGWWREDRETQYF.

V gene TRBV5-1 combines with J gene TRBJ2-7, with D possibly being TRBD2 (6 bases). Trimming pared 3 bases from V and 6 bases from J, leaving 13 bases between. The CDR3 has 13 amino acids. Germline V gene sequence: CDR1 SGHRS, CDR2 YFSETQ. The CDR3 sequence is CASSSEDYSEQYF. The CDR3 coding sequence is TGCGCCAGCAGCTCAGAGGACTATAGCGAGCAGTACTTC.

Comment on this clone: Its ends do not fully match the called genes, so a read error is possible. The chain uses TRBV14 and TRBJ2-7; TRBD1 agrees at 9 bases. CDR3 length: 12 residues. Germline V gene sequence: CDR1 SGHDN, CDR2 FVKESK. The CDR3 DNA follows: TGTGCCAGCAGCCAGTTTGGGACAGGGTTCTTCTTC. This gives the protein CASSQFGTGFFF.

This rearrangement joins TRBV11-2 to TRBJ1-6; 9 bases map to TRBD1. J lost 9 bases, V lost 6 bases, and 6 bases had no gene match. The CDR3 consists of 14 residues. Germline loops: CDR1 SGHAT, CDR2 FQNNGV. Here the CDR3 DNA reads TGTGCCAGCAGGAAACAGGGGGCAAGTTCACCCCTCCACTTT. The encoded protein is CASRKQGASSPLHF.

The table lists this clone with a count of one. This chain links TRBV19 with TRBJ1-4; D not certain. Germline CDR1 and CDR2: LNHDA and SQIVND (reference sequence). The CDR3 has 14 amino acids. Between the trimmed V and J ends, which lost 2 bases and 0 bases, there was a span of 4 bases. CDR3 sequence reads: CASSIYTTNEKLFF. CDR3 nucleotide sequence: TGTGCCAGTAGTATATACACAACTAATGAAAAACTGTTTTTT. Full variable domain (remainder filled in from reference TRBV19 and TRBJ1-4): DGGITQSPKYLFRKEGQNVTLSCEQNLNHDAMYWYRQDPGQGLRLIYYSQIVNDFQKGDIAEGYSVSREKKESFPLTVTSAQKNPTAFYLCASSIYTTNEKLFFGSGTQLSVL.

This clone was seen a few times. The chain uses TRBV5-1 and TRBJ2-3; the D gene is possibly TRBD1 (5 bases). The V gene's germline CDR1 is SGHRS and CDR2 YFSETQ. The ends were cut back, 4 bases at V and 2 bases at J, with 11 bases in the middle. The CDR3 is 14 residues long. The CDR3 spells CASSPDSHTDTQYF. CDR3 bases: TGCGCCAGCAGCCCCGACAGTCACACAGATACGCAGTATTTT.

The chain carries TRBV5-4 and TRBJ1-2; D gene ambiguous. The germline CDR1 and CDR2 sequences are SGHNT and YYREEE (reference sequence). The CDR3 covers 13 residues. V gave up 4 bases and J gave up 4 bases, with 11 bases separating them. The CDR3 reads CASSVRGAYGYTF. In DNA form, the CDR3 reads TGTGCCAGCAGCGTGCGAGGAGCCTATGGCTACACCTTC. The full variable domain, with the rest looked up from reference TRBV5-4 and TRBJ1-2, is ETGVTQSPTHLIKTRGQQVTLRCSSQSGHNTVSWYQQALGQGPQFIFQYYREEENGRGNFPPRFSGLQFPNYSSELNVNALELDDSALYLCASSVRGAYGYTFGSGTRLTVV.

The chain combines TRBV5-5 with TRBJ1-6, with D unclear. The CDR3 loop spans 14 amino acids. The germline V gene encodes CDR1 SGHKS and CDR2 YYEKEE (reference sequence). The V end was cut by 3 bases, the J end by 10 bases, with 14 bases between. The chain's CDR3 is CASSSEGFRSPLHF. The CDR3 nucleotides are TGTGCCAGCAGCTCGGAGGGATTTCGATCACCCCTCCACTTT.

This rearrangement joins TRBV19 to TRBJ2-5; tentatively, D is TRBD1 (6 bases). The CDR3 has 12 residues. V lost 10 bases and J lost 3, with 12 bases in between. Germline lookup yields CDR1 LNHDA and CDR2 SQIVND (reference sequence). The CDR3, as DNA: TGTGCCAAACAGGGTGAGGAAGAGACCCAGTACTTC. This codes for CAKQGEEETQYF.

This clone was seen once. This chain connects TRBV7-9 to TRBJ1-1; D ambiguous. Trimming took 1 base from V and 7 from J, leaving 10 bases between them. The CDR3 runs 13 residues. CDR1 is SEHNR, CDR2 FQNEAQ, per germline (reference sequence). The CDR3 sequence is CASSLELAGEAFF. DNA for the CDR3: TGTGCCAGCAGCTTAGAACTAGCCGGTGAAGCTTTCTTT.

The chain recombines TRBV3-1 (or the pseudogene TRBV3-2) with TRBJ2-2, with 9 bases matching TRBD2. The CDR3 extends over 17 amino acids. Trimming cost V 1 base and J 4 bases; bases outside gene matches: 7. Germline V gene lookup returns CDR1 LGHDT and CDR2 YNNKEL (reference sequence). CDR3 residues: CASSQAGGLASTGELFF. Here the CDR3 DNA reads TGTGCCAGCAGCCAAGCAGGCGGACTAGCGAGCACCGGGGAGCTGTTTTTT.

This clone has a handful of counts. The V and J genes are TRBV19 and TRBJ1-2; D is possibly TRBD1 (5 bases). Germline lookup yields CDR1 LNHDA and CDR2 SQIVND (reference sequence). The CDR3 has 13 amino acids. V was cut by 4 bases and J by 8 bases, with 14 bases left in between. CDR3 region: CASSTQGRQGYTF. The DNA of the CDR3 is TGTGCCAGTAGTACTCAGGGTAGGCAAGGCTACACCTTC.

The chain combines TRBV19 with TRBJ2-2; a possible D gene is TRBD2 (6 bases). The CDR3 has 15 residues. Trimming cost V 7 bases and J 0 bases, with 12 bases left between them. Germline V CDR1 and CDR2: LNHDA, SQIVND (reference sequence). CDR3 amino acids: CASIDRGANTGELFF. CDR3 in DNA: TGTGCCAGTATTGACCGCGGGGCGAACACCGGGGAGCTGTTTTTT.

Only a few counts were recorded for this clone. The chain combines TRBV4-1 with TRBJ2-7, with TRBD2 matching 9 bases. After removal of 1 base from V and 5 bases from J, the junction contained 6 bases not matched to a gene. The V gene's germline CDR1 is MGHRA and CDR2 YSYEKL. The CDR3 consists of 15 residues. The CDR3 protein is CASSQGSGGVHEQYF. CDR3 nucleotide sequence: TGCGCCAGCAGCCAAGGTAGCGGGGGCGTCCACGAGCAGTACTTC.